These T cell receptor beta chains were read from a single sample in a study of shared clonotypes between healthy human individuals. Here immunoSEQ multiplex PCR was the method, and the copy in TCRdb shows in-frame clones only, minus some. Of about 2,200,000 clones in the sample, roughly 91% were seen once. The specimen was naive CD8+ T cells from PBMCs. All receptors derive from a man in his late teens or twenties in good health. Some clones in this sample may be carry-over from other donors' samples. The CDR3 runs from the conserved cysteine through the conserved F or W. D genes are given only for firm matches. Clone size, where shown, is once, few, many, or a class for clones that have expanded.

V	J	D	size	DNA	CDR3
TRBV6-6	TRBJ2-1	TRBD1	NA	TGTGCCAGCAGTACCACAGGGGATAGCTCCTACAATGAGCAGTTCTTC	CASSTTGDSSYNEQFF
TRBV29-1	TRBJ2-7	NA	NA	TGCAGCGTTTGGACAGCGCTCTCCTACGAGCAGTACTTC	CSVWTALSYEQYF
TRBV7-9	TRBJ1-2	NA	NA	TGTGCCAGCAGCTTAGGAAACGGCGGTGGATCAGGCTACACCTTC	CASSLGNGGGSGYTF
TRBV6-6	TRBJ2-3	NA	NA	TGTGCCAGCAGTTACTCGATACCTAACACAGATACGCAGTATTTT	CASSYSIPNTDTQYF
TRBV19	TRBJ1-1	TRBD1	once	TGTGCCAGTAGTCTCTGGGCAGGGGGCGGATGGCGGTCTGAAGCTTTCTTT	CASSLWAGGGWRSEAFF
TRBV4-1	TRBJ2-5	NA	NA	TGCGCCAGCAGCCAAACCAGAGAGACCCAGTACTTC	CASSQTRETQYF
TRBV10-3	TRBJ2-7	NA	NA	TGTGCCATCAGTGAGTCTTCAGAATACGAGCAGTACTTC	CAISESSEYEQYF
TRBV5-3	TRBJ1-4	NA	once	TGTGCCAGAAGCATGCCTCCCAGGGAAAGCCTTTCTAATGAAAAACTGTTTTTT	CARSMPPRESLSNEKLFF
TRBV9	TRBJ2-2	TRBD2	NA	TGTGCCAGCAGCGTTGCCGGGACTAGAAGCCGCGGGGAGCTGTTTTTT	CASSVAGTRSRGELFF
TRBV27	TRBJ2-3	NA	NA	TGTGCCAGCAGTTTATCAAGTGGGAGTGCTAGCACAGATACGCAGTATTTT	CASSLSSGSASTDTQYF
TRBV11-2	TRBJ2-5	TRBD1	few	TGTGCCAGCAAGGACAGGGTTTTAGAGACCCAGTACTTC	CASKDRVLETQYF
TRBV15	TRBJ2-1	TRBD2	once	TGTGCCACCAGCGGTTATAGCGGGAGAGGCTACAATGAGCAGTTCTTC	CATSGYSGRGYNEQFF
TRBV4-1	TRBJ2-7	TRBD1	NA	TGCGCCAGCAGCCACCAAGGGCGGGACAGGGGTTACTACGAGCAGTACTTC	CASSHQGRDRGYYEQYF
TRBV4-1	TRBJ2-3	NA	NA	TGCGCCAGCAGCATCGGTAGCCTCACAGATACGCAGTATTTT	CASSIGSLTDTQYF
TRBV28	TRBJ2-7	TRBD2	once	TGTGCCAGCAGTCCTCCCCGGAGACTAGCGGGACCCTACGAGCAGTACTTC	CASSPPRRLAGPYEQYF
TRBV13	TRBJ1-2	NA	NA	TGTGCCAGCAGCCCAGGACACTCTCCCTATGGCTACACCTTC	CASSPGHSPYGYTF
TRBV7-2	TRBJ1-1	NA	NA	TGTGCCAGCAGCTTTGCGCGGAACACTGAAGCTTTCTTT	CASSFARNTEAFF
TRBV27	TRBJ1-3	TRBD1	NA	TGTGCCAGCAGTTCCAGGACAGGGGCTGGAAACACCATATATTTT	CASSSRTGAGNTIYF
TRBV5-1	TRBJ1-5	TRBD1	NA	TGCGCCAGCAGCATAGGACAGGGCGATCAGCCCCAGCATTTT	CASSIGQGDQPQHF